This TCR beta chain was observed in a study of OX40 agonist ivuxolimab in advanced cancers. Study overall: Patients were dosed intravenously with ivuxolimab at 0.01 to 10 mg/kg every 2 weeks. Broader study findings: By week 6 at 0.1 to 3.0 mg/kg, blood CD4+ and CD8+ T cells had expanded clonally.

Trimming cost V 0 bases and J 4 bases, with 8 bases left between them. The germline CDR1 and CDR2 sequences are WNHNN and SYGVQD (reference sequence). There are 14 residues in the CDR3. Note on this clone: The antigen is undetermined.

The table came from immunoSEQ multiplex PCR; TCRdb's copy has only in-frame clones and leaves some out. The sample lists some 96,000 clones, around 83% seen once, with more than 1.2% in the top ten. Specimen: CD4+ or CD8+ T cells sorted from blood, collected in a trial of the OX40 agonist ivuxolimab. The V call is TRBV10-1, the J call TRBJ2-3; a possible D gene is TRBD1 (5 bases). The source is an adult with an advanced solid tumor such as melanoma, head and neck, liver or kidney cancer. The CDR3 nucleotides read TGCGCCAGCAGTGAGTCCGTGGGGCCAGATACGCAGTATTTT. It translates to CASSESVGPDTQYF.